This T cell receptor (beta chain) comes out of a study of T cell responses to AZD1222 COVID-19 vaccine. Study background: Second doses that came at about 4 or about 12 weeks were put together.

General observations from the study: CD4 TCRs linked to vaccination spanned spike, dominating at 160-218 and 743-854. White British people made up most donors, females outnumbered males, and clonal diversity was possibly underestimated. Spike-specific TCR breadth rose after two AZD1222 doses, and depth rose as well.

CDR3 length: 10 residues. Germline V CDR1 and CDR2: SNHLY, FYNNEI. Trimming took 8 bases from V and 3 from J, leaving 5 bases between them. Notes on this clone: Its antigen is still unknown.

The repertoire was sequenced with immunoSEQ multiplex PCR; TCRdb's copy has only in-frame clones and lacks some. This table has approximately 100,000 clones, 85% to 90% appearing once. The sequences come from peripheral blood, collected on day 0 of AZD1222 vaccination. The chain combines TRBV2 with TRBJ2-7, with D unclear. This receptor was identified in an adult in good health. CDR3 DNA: TGTGCCAGCCACCTCTACGAGCAGTACTTC. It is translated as CASHLYEQYF.